This T cell receptor (beta chain) comes out of a study of T cell repertoires in cytomegalovirus infection. Each CDR3 protein gets one entry after TCRdb re-called the reads with MiXCR. Found here are about 900,000 distinct CDR3 sequences, approximately 30% of them singletons; the top ten hold roughly 13%. This clonotype appeared a few times. Its target is not known. The junction shows a germline mismatch at one end, possibly a read error. This TCR derives from a human donor in good health (CMV status not recorded). Some clones in this sample may be carry-over from other donors' samples. The specimen comprised cultured CD8+ T cells from PBMCs, sampled from culture after CMV antigen stimulation.

The CDR3 sequence: CASSDTGTDF. CDR3 DNA: TGTGCCAGCAGCGATACCGGGACAGACTTC. V and J are TRBV7-9 and TRBJ1-2; 7 nucleotides align to TRBD1. The CDR3 runs 10 residues. Germline V gene data show CDR1 as SEHNR and CDR2 as FQNEAQ (reference sequence).